The rows below give T cell receptor beta chains drawn from one sample of a study of blood T cell repertoires in COVID-19. Clones were sequenced by immunoSEQ multiplex PCR, and TCRdb holds only the in-frame ones, with some missing. The top ten clones hold less than 11% of a sample with approximately 300,000 clones, 85% to 90% of them seen once. The sequencing input was PBMCs or T cells enriched from blood (not recorded which). The receptor source for this set is a woman aged 18-29 years who had recovered from COVID-19. Both conserved end residues are part of each CDR3. The order of the fields is CDR3 protein, CDR3 DNA, J gene, V gene, D gene, clone size. The D gene is left open where the match is weak. Size values are once, few and many counts, or a class for expanded clones, and some rows have none.

CDR3aa: CACRDRDYEQYF
CDR3nt: TGTGCCTGCCGGGACAGGGATTACGAGCAGTACTTC
j_gene: TRBJ2-7
v_gene: TRBV30
d_gene: TRBD1
abundance: NA

CDR3aa: CASSTSAGELFF
CDR3nt: TGTGCCAGCAGTACTAGCGCCGGGGAGCTGTTTTTT
j_gene: TRBJ2-2
v_gene: TRBV11-2
d_gene: TRBD2
abundance: NA

CDR3aa: CASSEPGRGEQYF
CDR3nt: TGTGCCAGCAGCGAGCCCGGGCGGGGCGAGCAGTACTTC
j_gene: TRBJ2-7
v_gene: TRBV28
d_gene: NA
abundance: NA

CDR3aa: CASSWGQGNSPLHF
CDR3nt: TGCGCCAGCAGCTGGGGACAGGGGAATTCACCCCTCCACTTT
j_gene: TRBJ1-6
v_gene: TRBV5-1
d_gene: TRBD1
abundance: once

CDR3aa: CASSLPQGANTEAFF
CDR3nt: TGTGCCAGCTCACTACCCCAGGGGGCGAACACTGAAGCTTTCTTT
j_gene: TRBJ1-1
v_gene: TRBV18
d_gene: TRBD1
abundance: NA

CDR3aa: CASSLRDRDYEQYF
CDR3nt: TGTGCCAGCAGCCTCCGGGACAGGGACTACGAGCAGTACTTC
j_gene: TRBJ2-7
v_gene: TRBV3-1/TRBV3-2
d_gene: TRBD1
abundance: NA

CDR3aa: CSVDRTGMNNYGYTF
CDR3nt: TGCAGCGTTGATAGGACAGGGATGAATAACTATGGCTACACCTTC
j_gene: TRBJ1-2
v_gene: TRBV29-1
d_gene: TRBD1
abundance: NA

CDR3aa: CASSPTGGTF
CDR3nt: TGTGCCAGCAGTCCTACAGGGGGGACCTTC
j_gene: TRBJ1-2
v_gene: TRBV2
d_gene: TRBD1
abundance: NA

CDR3aa: CASSPPGGGEQFF
CDR3nt: TGCGCCAGCAGCCCCCCAGGGGGCGGTGAGCAGTTCTTC
j_gene: TRBJ2-1
v_gene: TRBV5-1
d_gene: TRBD1
abundance: NA

CDR3aa: CASSIRPTGGYGYTF
CDR3nt: TGTGCCAGTAGTATCCGGCCGACAGGGGGCTATGGCTACACCTTC
j_gene: TRBJ1-2
v_gene: TRBV19
d_gene: TRBD1
abundance: NA

CDR3aa: CANRRGTEAFF
CDR3nt: TGTGCCAACCGTCGCGGCACTGAAGCTTTCTTT
j_gene: TRBJ1-1
v_gene: TRBV12-3/TRBV12-4
d_gene: NA
abundance: once

CDR3aa: CASSQDLGLAGGSEQFF
CDR3nt: TGTGCCAGCAGCCAAGATCTGGGACTAGCGGGAGGCAGTGAGCAGTTCTTC
j_gene: TRBJ2-1
v_gene: TRBV3-1/TRBV3-2
d_gene: TRBD2
abundance: NA

CDR3aa: CSVELQGNTEAFF
CDR3nt: TGCAGCGTTGAATTACAGGGGAACACTGAAGCTTTCTTT
j_gene: TRBJ1-1
v_gene: TRBV29-1
d_gene: NA
abundance: NA

CDR3aa: CASSGQGALQPQHF
CDR3nt: TGTGCCAGCAGTGGACAGGGGGCCCTTCAGCCCCAGCATTTT
j_gene: TRBJ1-5
v_gene: TRBV2
d_gene: TRBD1
abundance: once

CDR3aa: CASSSVIRDRNTGELFF
CDR3nt: TGCGCCAGCAGCTCAGTGATCCGGGACAGGAACACCGGGGAGCTGTTTTTT
j_gene: TRBJ2-2
v_gene: TRBV4-1
d_gene: TRBD1
abundance: NA

CDR3aa: CASSVQTGGELFF
CDR3nt: TGTGCCAGCAGTGTACAGACCGGTGGGGAGCTGTTTTTT
j_gene: TRBJ2-2
v_gene: TRBV6-4
d_gene: NA
abundance: NA

CDR3aa: CASSVTGTGSYGYTF
CDR3nt: TGTGCCAGCAGCGTCACCGGGACAGGGAGCTATGGCTACACCTTC
j_gene: TRBJ1-2
v_gene: TRBV9
d_gene: TRBD1
abundance: NA

CDR3aa: CAISDLQGARGYTF
CDR3nt: TGTGCCATCAGTGACCTACAGGGGGCCCGAGGCTACACCTTC
j_gene: TRBJ1-2
v_gene: TRBV10-3
d_gene: TRBD1
abundance: NA

CDR3aa: CAWSEQGYSNQPQHF
CDR3nt: TGTGCCTGGAGTGAACAGGGTTATAGCAATCAGCCCCAGCATTTT
j_gene: TRBJ1-5
v_gene: TRBV30
d_gene: NA
abundance: NA

CDR3aa: CASSESGEGGELFF
CDR3nt: TGTGCCAGCAGTGAAAGCGGGGAGGGCGGGGAGCTGTTTTTT
j_gene: TRBJ2-2
v_gene: TRBV6-1
d_gene: TRBD2
abundance: NA

CDR3aa: CASSVGQGAPGKLFF
CDR3nt: TGTGCCAGTAGTGTCGGACAGGGAGCTCCAGGAAAACTGTTTTTT
j_gene: TRBJ1-4
v_gene: TRBV19
d_gene: TRBD1
abundance: NA

CDR3aa: CASSSPRVAQPQHF
CDR3nt: TGTGCCAGTAGTTCCCCTCGTGTGGCTCAGCCCCAGCATTTT
j_gene: TRBJ1-5
v_gene: TRBV19
d_gene: NA
abundance: NA

CDR3aa: CASSLGGEVTDTQYF
CDR3nt: TGTGCCAGCAGCTTGGGCGGGGAGGTCACAGATACGCAGTATTTT
j_gene: TRBJ2-3
v_gene: TRBV5-4
d_gene: NA
abundance: NA

CDR3aa: CASSQDAIETFF
CDR3nt: TGCGCCAGCAGCCAAGATGCTATTGAGACTTTCTTT
j_gene: TRBJ1-1
v_gene: TRBV4-1
d_gene: NA
abundance: NA

CDR3aa: CASSRPDLRGYTF
CDR3nt: TGTGCCAGCAGTCGCCCCGACTTGCGGGGCTACACCTTC
j_gene: TRBJ1-2
v_gene: TRBV6-5
d_gene: NA
abundance: NA

CDR3aa: CASSLLTGLAYGYTF
CDR3nt: TGTGCCAGCAGCTTACTGACAGGGCTTGCCTATGGCTACACCTTC
j_gene: TRBJ1-2
v_gene: TRBV11-2
d_gene: TRBD1
abundance: NA

CDR3aa: CASSERSSYNSPLHF
CDR3nt: TGTGCCAGCAGTGAAAGGAGCTCCTATAATTCACCCCTCCACTTT
j_gene: TRBJ1-6
v_gene: TRBV6-1
d_gene: NA
abundance: NA

CDR3aa: CASSLEGRTLAGNTIYF
CDR3nt: TGCGCCAGCAGCTTGGAGGGGCGGACGTTGGCGGGAAACACCATATATTTT
j_gene: TRBJ1-3
v_gene: TRBV5-1
d_gene: NA
abundance: NA

CDR3aa: CASSQAPGGSYGYTF
CDR3nt: TGCGCCAGCAGCCAAGCACCAGGGGGCTCCTATGGCTACACCTTC
j_gene: TRBJ1-2
v_gene: TRBV4-1
d_gene: TRBD1
abundance: NA

CDR3aa: CACYRGSYEQYF
CDR3nt: TGTGCCTGTTACAGGGGTTCCTACGAGCAGTACTTC
j_gene: TRBJ2-7
v_gene: TRBV30
d_gene: TRBD1
abundance: once

CDR3aa: CSAAEGYEQYF
CDR3nt: TGCAGTGCTGCCGAGGGATACGAGCAGTACTTC
j_gene: TRBJ2-7
v_gene: TRBV20-1
d_gene: NA
abundance: NA

CDR3aa: CATRGTYNEQFF
CDR3nt: TGTGCCACCCGGGGAACCTACAATGAGCAGTTCTTC
j_gene: TRBJ2-1
v_gene: TRBV27
d_gene: NA
abundance: NA

CDR3aa: CASSRREGREAFF
CDR3nt: TGTGCCAGTAGCCGCCGGGAGGGGAGGGAAGCTTTCTTT
j_gene: TRBJ1-1
v_gene: TRBV19
d_gene: NA
abundance: NA

CDR3aa: CASTGPMNTEAFF
CDR3nt: TGCGCCAGCACAGGCCCAATGAACACTGAAGCTTTCTTT
j_gene: TRBJ1-1
v_gene: TRBV5-1
d_gene: NA
abundance: NA

CDR3aa: CAWNSGGNTEAFF
CDR3nt: TGTGCCTGGAATAGTGGTGGGAACACTGAAGCTTTCTTT
j_gene: TRBJ1-1
v_gene: TRBV30
d_gene: NA
abundance: NA

CDR3aa: CASSATSEEETQYF
CDR3nt: TGTGCCAGCTCAGCTACTAGCGAGGAAGAGACCCAGTACTTC
j_gene: TRBJ2-5
v_gene: TRBV18
d_gene: TRBD2
abundance: NA

CDR3aa: CASSIIGTGAYEKLFF
CDR3nt: TGTGCCAGTAGTATTATCGGGACAGGGGCCTATGAAAAACTGTTTTTT
j_gene: TRBJ1-4
v_gene: TRBV19
d_gene: TRBD1
abundance: few

CDR3aa: CASRATGSNQPQHF
CDR3nt: TGTGCCAGCAGAGCGACCGGTAGCAATCAGCCCCAGCATTTT
j_gene: TRBJ1-5
v_gene: TRBV6-5
d_gene: NA
abundance: few

CDR3aa: CAISELGSSTDTQYF
CDR3nt: TGTGCCATCAGTGAGCTAGGATCTAGCACAGATACGCAGTATTTT
j_gene: TRBJ2-3
v_gene: TRBV10-3
d_gene: NA
abundance: NA

CDR3aa: CASSPAPGLAGTNEQFF
CDR3nt: TGTGCCAGCAGCCCGGCCCCAGGGCTAGCGGGAACAAATGAGCAGTTCTTC
j_gene: TRBJ2-1
v_gene: TRBV3-1/TRBV3-2
d_gene: TRBD2
abundance: few

CDR3aa: CASSPGTGGGTEAFF
CDR3nt: TGTGCCAGCAGTCCCGGGACAGGGGGAGGCACTGAAGCTTTCTTT
j_gene: TRBJ1-1
v_gene: TRBV27
d_gene: TRBD1
abundance: NA

CDR3aa: CASSPSIGELFF
CDR3nt: TGTGCCAGCAGTCCTAGCATCGGGGAGCTGTTTTTT
j_gene: TRBJ2-2
v_gene: TRBV27
d_gene: NA
abundance: NA

CDR3aa: CASSPGLRTEAFF
CDR3nt: TGTGCCAGCAGCCCAGGGCTTCGGACTGAAGCTTTCTTT
j_gene: TRBJ1-1
v_gene: TRBV3-1/TRBV3-2
d_gene: NA
abundance: NA

CDR3aa: CASSGYRTGFTDTQYF
CDR3nt: TGTGCCAGTAGTGGATATCGGACAGGGTTCACAGATACGCAGTATTTT
j_gene: TRBJ2-3
v_gene: TRBV19
d_gene: TRBD1
abundance: NA

CDR3aa: CASSVWTSYQETQYF
CDR3nt: TGTGCCAGCAGTGTTTGGACTAGCTACCAAGAGACCCAGTACTTC
j_gene: TRBJ2-5
v_gene: TRBV25-1
d_gene: TRBD2
abundance: NA

CDR3aa: CASSPGVRAGELFF
CDR3nt: TGTGCCAGCAGTCCGGGGGTACGGGCCGGGGAGCTGTTTTTT
j_gene: TRBJ2-2
v_gene: TRBV27
d_gene: NA
abundance: NA

CDR3aa: CASSLVISPLHF
CDR3nt: TGTGCCAGCAGCTTAGTAATTTCACCCCTCCACTTT
j_gene: TRBJ1-6
v_gene: TRBV7-8
d_gene: NA
abundance: NA

CDR3aa: CAWGLGGGYTF
CDR3nt: TGTGCCTGGGGGCTCGGGGGTGGCTACACCTTC
j_gene: TRBJ1-2
v_gene: TRBV30
d_gene: NA
abundance: NA

CDR3aa: CASRRPRGSPLHF
CDR3nt: TGTGCCAGCAGACGTCCCAGGGGTTCACCCCTCCACTTT
j_gene: TRBJ1-6
v_gene: TRBV6-5
d_gene: NA
abundance: NA

CDR3aa: CSVDETGGEQYF
CDR3nt: TGCAGCGTTGATGAGACAGGGGGCGAGCAGTACTTC
j_gene: TRBJ2-7
v_gene: TRBV29-1
d_gene: TRBD1
abundance: NA

CDR3aa: CASSSPRAGWEQFF
CDR3nt: TGTGCCAGCAGCTCACCCCGCGCGGGGTGGGAGCAGTTCTTC
j_gene: TRBJ2-1
v_gene: TRBV7-9
d_gene: NA
abundance: NA

CDR3aa: CASSIARLVVYGYTF
CDR3nt: TGTGCCAGTAGTATAGCCAGGCTTGTTGTCTATGGCTACACCTTC
j_gene: TRBJ1-2
v_gene: TRBV19
d_gene: NA
abundance: NA